This T cell receptor beta chain was identified during a study of shared clonotypes between healthy human individuals. General study points: In contrast to clonotypes shared by all four donors, non-shared clonotypes had lower generation probabilities.

With regard to this clone: The antigen remains undetermined.

Terminally differentiated effector memory CD45RA+ cells were excluded by CCR7 positive selection of CD45RO-negative cells. Caucasian adults living in Nashville, Tennessee, provided all samples. Execution of the assay was at deep level. Data came from immunoSEQ multiplex PCR; TCRdb stores just in-frame clones and leaves some out. The sample gives 550,000 to 750,000 clones, about 90% of which show up once; approximately 24% is in the top ten. The sequence was collected from a man younger than 40 in good health. Sequenced: naive CD8+ T cells sorted from blood.

The CDR3 spells CASSEEIAGAAYEQYF. The CDR3 DNA follows: TGTGCCAGCAGTGAGGAAATAGCGGGAGCGGCTTACGAGCAGTACTTC. The rearrangement uses TRBV6-1 and TRBJ2-7; 9 bases agree with TRBD2. In germline, CDR1 is MNHNS, CDR2 SASEGT. The V and J ends lost 3 bases and 4 bases, in that order; junction bases with no gene match: 10. The CDR3 totals 16 residues.